The 31 T cell receptor beta chains reported below all come from one sample, sequenced in a study of blood T cell repertoires in COVID-19. Clones were sequenced by immunoSEQ multiplex PCR, and TCRdb holds only the in-frame ones, with some missing. The sample holds approximately 350,000 clones, roughly 90% seen once. The sequencing sample was made of peripheral blood. These receptors all come from a man aged 40-55 years with acute or convalescent COVID-19.

The chain is built from TRBV10-3 and TRBJ1-6; D is possibly TRBD1 (5 bases). The CDR3 totals 14 residues. CDR1 is ENHRY, CDR2 SYGVKD, per germline. Trimming cost V 3 bases and J 7 bases, with 10 bases left between them. The DNA of the CDR3 is TGTGCCATCAGTGATAAGGACATGAATTCACCCCTCCACTTT. This translates into CAISDKDMNSPLHF.

The V and J genes are TRBV12-5 and TRBJ1-1; 7 bases fit TRBD1. CDR1 LGHNT and CDR2 FRNRAP come from the germline V gene. With 0 bases clipped from V and 0 bases from J, the junction kept 7 bases outside the gene matches. The CDR3 runs to 17 residues. Written as DNA, the CDR3 is TGTGCTAGTGGTTTGGTACGACAGGGTGGTATGAACACTGAAGCTTTCTTT. Its translation: CASGLVRQGGMNTEAFF.

V gene TRBV14 combines with J gene TRBJ2-1, with TRBD2 matching over 7 bases. V dropped 1 base and J dropped 9; count of bases not matched to a gene: 6. The CDR3 runs to 14 residues. Germline V lookup: CDR1 SGHDN, CDR2 FVKESK. The CDR3 is CASSQGGGLGEQFF. The CDR3, as DNA: TGTGCCAGCAGCCAAGGGGGAGGGCTTGGTGAGCAGTTCTTC.

The rearrangement uses TRBV13 and TRBJ1-1; the D gene is possibly TRBD1 (5 bases). The CDR3 length is 11 residues. Deletions cut 1 base from V and 8 bases from J, with 5 bases between. CDR1 PRHDT and CDR2 FYEKMQ come from the germline V gene (reference sequence). This CDR3 reads CASSLAGEAFF. CDR3 nucleotides: TGTGCCAGCAGCTTAGCAGGGGAAGCTTTCTTT.

The V gene is TRBV9, the J gene TRBJ1-1, with unresolved D. The CDR3 runs 8 residues. Per germline, CDR1 SGDLS and CDR2 YYNGEE. Trimming cost V 6 bases and J 11 bases, with 5 bases left between them. CDR3: CASMAAFF. The CDR3 DNA reads TGTGCCAGCATGGCCGCTTTCTTT.

The chain combines TRBV30 with TRBJ1-5; D might be TRBD1 (5 bases). The germline gives CDR1 GTSNPN, CDR2 SVGIG (reference sequence). The length of the CDR3 is 13 residues. V was cut by 5 bases and J by 4 bases, with 12 bases left in between. DNA for the CDR3: TGTGCCTGGTCAGCCGGGGGTAATCAGCCCCAGCATTTT. This gives the protein CAWSAGGNQPQHF.

This clone came up a few times. V gene TRBV4-1 combines with J gene TRBJ1-1; D unresolved. The CDR3 is made up of 13 amino acids. V was pared by 1 base and J by 1 base, with 4 bases between. CDR1 and CDR2 from the germline V gene are MGHRA and YSYEKL. This chain's CDR3 is CASSQGRNTEAFF. For the CDR3, the DNA is TGCGCCAGCAGCCAAGGGAGGAACACTGAAGCTTTCTTT.

In its sample, this clone was seen a few times. The rearrangement uses TRBV5-6 and TRBJ2-7; D is unclear. V was clipped by 2 bases and J by 5 bases, with 8 bases between them. The germline CDR1 and CDR2 sequences are SGHDT and YYEEEE. The CDR3 covers 12 residues. CDR3 sequence reads: CASSFSVDEQYF. DNA for the CDR3: TGTGCCAGCAGCTTTAGTGTAGACGAGCAGTACTTC.

This CDR3 reads CASSGTGIRNQPQHF. The CDR3 DNA reads TGTGCCAGCAGCGGCACGGGGATTCGCAATCAGCCCCAGCATTTT. This chain connects TRBV28 to TRBJ1-5; the D is unclear. The germline gives CDR1 MDHEN, CDR2 SYDVKM. Trimming removed 6 bases at V and 2 bases at J, with 14 bases between. The CDR3 covers 15 residues.

The chain recombines TRBV30 with TRBJ1-1; tentative D call: TRBD1 (6 bases). The CDR3 has 15 amino acids. V was clipped by 4 bases and J by 0 bases, with 15 bases between them. Looked up from germline, CDR1 is GTSNPN and CDR2 is SVGIG (reference sequence). The DNA for the CDR3 is TGTGCCTGGAACACAGGGTTTATGCTGAACACTGAAGCTTTCTTT. This gives the protein CAWNTGFMLNTEAFF.

The rearrangement joins TRBV9 to TRBJ2-7; 14 nucleotides match TRBD2. Germline CDR1 reads SGDLS; CDR2 reads YYNGEE. CDR3 length equals 15 residues. Trimming removed 4 bases from V and 6 bases from J; junction bases left unmatched: 6. The CDR3 DNA reads as TGTGCCAGCAGCCCAGGGACTAGCGGGAGAAGCGAGCAGTACTTC. It encodes CASSPGTSGRSEQYF.

This chain joins TRBV9 and TRBJ1-3, with 7 bases aligning to TRBD1. This CDR3 spans 18 amino acids. Germline lookup yields CDR1 SGDLS and CDR2 YYNGEE. Trimming took 4 bases from V and 0 from J; bases not matched to a gene: 13. CDR3 sequence: CASSIDPGQRSSGNTIYF. The CDR3 DNA sequence: TGTGCCAGCAGCATCGATCCGGGACAGAGGTCCTCTGGAAACACCATATATTTT.

The chain uses TRBV19 and TRBJ2-1; 8 bases agree with TRBD2. This CDR3 contains 14 residues. Germline values: CDR1 LNHDA, CDR2 SQIVND (reference sequence). The ends lost 1 base at V and 7 bases at J; junction bases unmatched: 3. The CDR3 reads CASSIAGGPNEQFF. Written as DNA, the CDR3 is TGTGCCAGTAGTATAGCGGGAGGGCCTAATGAGCAGTTCTTC. The full variable domain, in which reference TRBV19 and TRBJ2-1 provide the parts outside the CDR3, is DGGITQSPKYLFRKEGQNVTLSCEQNLNHDAMYWYRQDPGQGLRLIYYSQIVNDFQKGDIAEGYSVSREKKESFPLTVTSAQKNPTAFYLCASSIAGGPNEQFFGPGTRLTVL.

The rearrangement links TRBV6-5 to TRBJ1-1, with TRBD1 as a possible D gene (5 bases). CDR1 MNHEY and CDR2 SVGAGI come from the germline V gene. V lost 7 bases, J lost 5 bases, and 14 bases lay in between. The CDR3 covers 13 residues. The CDR3 loop reads CASKSRVRTEAFF. The DNA of the CDR3 is TGTGCCAGCAAGAGCAGGGTACGGACTGAAGCTTTCTTT.

The rearrangement links TRBV9 to TRBJ1-2; D uncertain. CDR1 is SGDLS, CDR2 YYNGEE, per germline. The CDR3 has 15 residues. V gave up 0 bases and J gave up 2 bases, with 11 bases separating them. CDR3 sequence: CASSVDGIINYGYTF. CDR3 bases: TGTGCCAGCAGCGTAGATGGCATCATCAACTATGGCTACACCTTC. Complete variable domain (other parts from reference TRBV9 and TRBJ1-2): DSGVTQTPKHLITATGQRVTLRCSPRSGDLSVYWYQQSLDQGLQFLIQYYNGEERAKGNILERFSAQQFPDLHSELNLSSLELGDSALYFCASSVDGIINYGYTFGSGTRLTVV.

V gene TRBV4-2 combines with J gene TRBJ2-2, with a possible D match to TRBD2 (6 bases). The germline CDR1 and CDR2 sequences are LGHNA and YNFKEQ. CDR3 size: 17 residues. V shed 1 base and J shed 4 bases, with 16 bases lying between them. The CDR3 DNA sequence: TGTGCCAGCAGCCAAGTGGCCGGGACTGCTCTCACCGGGGAGCTGTTTTTT. It is translated as CASSQVAGTALTGELFF.

V usage is TRBV5-1 and J usage is TRBJ2-1, with 9 bases fitting TRBD2. Germline CDR1 reads SGHRS; CDR2 reads YFSETQ. This CDR3 contains 15 residues. The V segment lost 6 bases and the J segment 4 bases; nucleotides outside the gene matches: 8. DNA for the CDR3: TGCGCCAGCACACCTCAGACTAGCGGTTACAATGAGCAGTTCTTC. Protein sequence: CASTPQTSGYNEQFF.

The chain couples TRBV4-2 to TRBJ1-2, with D possibly matching TRBD1 (6 bases). The CDR3 extends over 15 amino acids. Trimming shortened V by 0 bases and J by 8 bases, and 16 bases separated the two germline ends. The germline V gene encodes CDR1 LGHNA and CDR2 YNFKEQ. The CDR3: CASSQEVAGVGGYTF. CDR3 in DNA: TGTGCCAGCAGCCAAGAGGTTGCAGGGGTAGGCGGCTACACCTTC.

This chain connects TRBV6-6 to TRBJ1-2, with D perhaps matching TRBD1 (5 bases). With 3 bases removed from V and 2 bases from J, the gap between germline ends came to 13 bases. Per germline, CDR1 MNHNY and CDR2 SVGAGI (reference sequence). The CDR3 consists of 15 residues. The CDR3 nucleotides are TGTGCCAGCAGTTATTCCTCGACAGTGAACTATGGCTACACCTTC. Translating it yields CASSYSSTVNYGYTF.

This chain links TRBV4-3 with TRBJ1-2, with D unclear. The V end lost 2 bases, the J end lost 4 bases, and 14 bases lay between the germline ends. The CDR3 has 15 amino acids. Germline V lookup: CDR1 LGHNA, CDR2 YSLEER. The CDR3 here is CASSQTEGYVYGYTF. The CDR3 region has the DNA TGCGCCAGCAGCCAAACCGAGGGTTACGTCTATGGCTACACCTTC.

This clone was detected only once. This chain joins TRBV4-1 and TRBJ1-1; D call uncertain. Germline loops: CDR1 MGHRA, CDR2 YSYEKL. The CDR3 is made up of 13 amino acids. V lost 0 bases and J lost 9, with 11 bases in between. The CDR3 region is CASSQDPGSKAFF. CDR3 coding DNA: TGCGCCAGCAGCCAAGATCCCGGGAGTAAAGCTTTCTTT.

The J gene is TRBJ2-2, the V gene TRBV19, with TRBD2 identical over 8 bases. The CDR3 length is 14 residues. With 8 bases clipped from V and 1 base from J, the junction kept 3 bases outside the gene matches. From germline, CDR1 is LNHDA and CDR2 SQIVND (reference sequence). The CDR3 bases are TGTGCCAGTGCGGCGGGGGGGAACACCGGGGAGCTGTTTTTT. This gives the protein CASAAGGNTGELFF. The whole variable domain, remainder taken from reference TRBV19 and TRBJ2-2, is DGGITQSPKYLFRKEGQNVTLSCEQNLNHDAMYWYRQDPGQGLRLIYYSQIVNDFQKGDIAEGYSVSREKKESFPLTVTSAQKNPTAFYLCASAAGGNTGELFFGEGSRLTVL.

The chain couples TRBV7-6 to TRBJ2-3; D unresolved. The V end was cut by 6 bases, the J end by 1 base, with 11 bases between. CDR1 and CDR2 (germline): SGHVS, FNYEAQ. The CDR3 consists of 14 residues. Here the CDR3 DNA reads TGTGCCAGCAGGGCTAGTCTGGGCACAGATACGCAGTATTTT. It codes for CASRASLGTDTQYF.

This clone showed up just once. The chain carries TRBV11-2 and TRBJ1-5, with TRBD1 identical over 9 bases. The trim removed 3 bases at V and 8 bases at J, leaving 8 bases unmatched. This CDR3 has 15 residues. CDR1 and CDR2 (germline): SGHAT, FQNNGV. CDR3 nucleotide sequence: TGTGCCAGCAGCTTTCGACAGGGGGGGCACGAGCCCCAGCATTTT. Its protein is CASSFRQGGHEPQHF.

V and J are TRBV25-1 and TRBJ2-2; a possible D gene is TRBD2 (5 bases). The CDR3 has 15 amino acids. Germline-derived CDR1 and CDR2 are MGHDK and SYGVNS. V was shortened by 4 bases and J by 0 bases, with 9 bases between the two germline ends. The CDR3 coding sequence is TGTGCCAGCAGTGCCACCGGGACGAACACCGGGGAGCTGTTTTTT. Protein sequence: CASSATGTNTGELFF.

This sequence joins TRBV20-1 and TRBJ1-1; no firm D call. Trimming left V 0 bases short and J 6 bases short, with 5 bases between. The length of the CDR3 is 11 residues. Germline CDR1 is DFQATT and CDR2 is SNEGSKA (reference sequence). The CDR3 reads CSARDWPEAFF. The CDR3 nucleotides are TGCAGTGCTAGAGATTGGCCTGAAGCTTTCTTT.

The sample holds a few counts of this clone. V and J are TRBV23-1 and TRBJ1-6; TRBD1 matches 7 bases. TRBV23-1 is given ORF status, its function remaining uncertain. V trimming: 7 bases; J trimming: 5 bases; junction bases outside the gene matches: 14. The CDR3 is made up of 17 amino acids. This chain's CDR3 is CASTQSDRVVNNSPLHF. Written as DNA, the CDR3 is TGCGCCAGCACCCAGTCAGACAGGGTCGTGAATAATTCACCCCTCCACTTT.

The V call is TRBV6-1, the J call TRBJ2-7, with TRBD1 matching over 9 bases. Trimming at V came to 4 bases and at J to 2 bases, leaving 12 bases not matched to a gene. The CDR3 is 17 amino acids. The germline V gene encodes CDR1 MNHNS and CDR2 SASEGT. Written as DNA, the CDR3 is TGTGCCAGCAGTGCCCGGAGGGGGACAGGGAGTACCTACGAGCAGTACTTC. The encoded protein is CASSARRGTGSTYEQYF.

This clone was seen a single time. The rearrangement links TRBV5-4 to TRBJ1-1; possible D gene TRBD1, 5 bases. The germline gives CDR1 SGHNT, CDR2 YYREEE (reference sequence). The CDR3 is made up of 16 amino acids. Deletions cut 3 bases from V and 0 bases from J, with 15 bases between. The CDR3 loop is CASSSGGVGVNTEAFF. CDR3 in DNA: TGTGCCAGCAGCTCGGGGGGGGTCGGCGTGAACACTGAAGCTTTCTTT.

The gene calls are TRBV12-3 or TRBV12-4 and TRBJ2-3; D gene ambiguous. CDR3 length: 11 residues. V was trimmed by 3 bases and J by 6 bases, leaving 4 bases between them. The CDR3 region is CASSFLDTQYF. The CDR3 DNA sequence: TGTGCCAGCAGTTTCTTGGATACGCAGTATTTT.

The chain employs TRBV9 and TRBJ2-1, with 9 nucleotides matching TRBD2. V dropped 1 base and J dropped 6; count of bases not matched to a gene: 8. Germline CDR1 SGDLS, CDR2 YYNGEE. The CDR3 has 16 amino acids. The CDR3 nucleotides read TGTGCCAGCAGCGTATCCGGGCGGGAGGGGGTCAATGAGCAGTTCTTC. It codes for CASSVSGREGVNEQFF.